Given below is one TCR beta chain in context. The data stem from a study of blood T cell repertoires in COVID-19. Study-wide background: Sample material is recorded as cDNA or gDNA derived from T cells, B-cell-depleted T cells, or PBMCs.

Here immunoSEQ multiplex PCR was the method, and the copy in TCRdb shows in-frame clones only, minus some. The table shows under 80,000 clones, with approximately 80% occurring only once. Germline V gene data show CDR1 as SGHTA and CDR2 as FQGNSA. The V gene end was trimmed by 4 bases and the J gene end by 11 bases; junction bases not matched to a gene: 10. The length of the CDR3 is 14 residues. The V and J genes are TRBV7-2 and TRBJ1-3; 8 bases are a match to TRBD1. Sequenced input: peripheral blood. The receptor's source is a woman over 75 with active or convalescent COVID-19. DNA for the CDR3: TGTGCCAGCAGCTATATGCCCGGACAGGGAGCCATATATTTT. Translating it yields CASSYMPGQGAIYF.